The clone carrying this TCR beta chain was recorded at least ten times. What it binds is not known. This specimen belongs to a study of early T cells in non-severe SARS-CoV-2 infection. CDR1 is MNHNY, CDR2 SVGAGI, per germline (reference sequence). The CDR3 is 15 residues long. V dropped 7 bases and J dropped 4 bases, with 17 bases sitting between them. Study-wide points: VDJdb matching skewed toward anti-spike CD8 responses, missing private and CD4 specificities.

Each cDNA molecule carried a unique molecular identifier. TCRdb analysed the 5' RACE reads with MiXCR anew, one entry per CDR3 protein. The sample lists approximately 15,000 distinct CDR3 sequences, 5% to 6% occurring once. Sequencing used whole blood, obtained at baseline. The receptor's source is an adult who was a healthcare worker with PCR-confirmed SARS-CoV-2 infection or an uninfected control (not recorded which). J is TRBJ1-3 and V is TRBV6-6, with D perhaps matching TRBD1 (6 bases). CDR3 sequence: CASIPAGAKGNTIYF. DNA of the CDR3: TGTGCCAGCATCCCCGCGGGGGCCAAAGGAAACACCATATATTTT.